This TCR beta chain came from a study of OX40 agonist ivuxolimab in advanced cancers. Clones were sequenced by immunoSEQ multiplex PCR, and TCRdb holds only the in-frame ones, with some missing. The table shows more than 75,000 clones, with 84% occurring only once. Germline trimming cut 1 base from V and 1 base from J; bases unmatched to any gene: 6. Germline values: CDR1 SGHAT, CDR2 FQNNGV. This CDR3 is 17 amino acids long. The origin of this receptor is an adult with an advanced solid tumor such as melanoma, head and neck, liver or kidney cancer. The chain combines TRBV11-2 with TRBJ2-5, with 10 bases aligning to TRBD2. The specimen was CD4+ or CD8+ T cells sorted from blood, collected in a trial of the OX40 agonist ivuxolimab. The CDR3 DNA follows: TGTGCCAGCAGCTTAGGCCTACTAGCGGGACCCCAAGAGACCCAGTACTTC. Translation: CASSLGLLAGPQETQYF.